This passage covers 15 T cell receptor beta chains from one sample sequenced in a study of CD8+CD57+ T cells in acquired aplastic anemia. Genomic DNA, the template, was used for profiling of the TCR beta VDJ and CDR3. TCRdb processed the reads anew with MiXCR; each CDR3 protein has one entry. This sample carries over 150,000 distinct CDR3 sequences, 50% to 65% of them seen once, and the ten largest clones take more than 40%. Selection for sequencing was limited to patients who had shown CD8+CD57+ cell expansion by flow cytometry. The sample comprised sorted CD4+, CD8+, or CD8+CD57+ T cells (not recorded which) from PBMCs. The receptor set was obtained from a human donor with aplastic anemia.

The sample holds many counts of this clonotype. The rearrangement links TRBV12-3 or TRBV12-4 to TRBJ1-2; tentatively, D is TRBD1 (6 bases). CDR3 length: 12 residues. Trimming stripped 4 bases from V and 5 bases from J, with 8 bases between. The chain's CDR3 is CASSWTDYGYTF. The CDR3 nucleotides are TGTGCCAGCAGTTGGACAGATTATGGCTACACCTTC.

The chain joins TRBV7-9 to TRBJ2-5; a weak D match, TRBD1 (6 bases). Germline loops: CDR1 SEHNR, CDR2 FQNEAQ (reference sequence). The CDR3 length is 16 residues. V was pared by 5 bases and J by 0 bases, with 16 bases between. CDR3 nucleotide sequence: TGTGCCAGCAGCGCTACACAGGGCCGTGACCAAGAGACCCAGTACTTC. Protein sequence: CASSATQGRDQETQYF.

This clonotype appeared once. The genes are TRBV2 and TRBJ2-7; D might be TRBD1 or TRBD2, each matching 5 bases. The V gene lost 5 bases and the J gene lost 2 bases, with 16 bases spanning the gap. The CDR3 runs to 15 residues. The germline V gene encodes CDR1 SNHLY and CDR2 FYNNEI. The CDR3 DNA is TGTGCCAGCAGTTCAGGGACCGACGGCACCTACGAGCAGTACTTC. Protein product: CASSSGTDGTYEQYF.

As for this clonotype: Just one base apart from a much larger clone, this may be a read error. V usage is TRBV6-2 or TRBV6-3 and J usage is TRBJ2-1; 12 nucleotides line up with TRBD2. Germline V gene data show CDR1 as MNHEY and CDR2 as SVGEGT. The V and J ends lost 0 bases and 10 bases, in that order; junction bases with no gene match: 7. This CDR3 spans 16 amino acids. The CDR3 loop reads CASSYSTLAGGQEQFF. For the CDR3, the DNA is TGTGCCAGCAGTTACTCGACACTAGCGGGGGGCCAGGAGCAGTTCTTC.

This clonotype came up a few times. With a much larger clone just one base away, this may be a read error. Without the conserved terminal phenylalanine or tryptophan, this CDR3 likely stems from a read error. The limits of the CDR3 on the DNA are not certain, so only TCRdb's listed CDR3 is given. This rearrangement joins TRBV14 to TRBJ1-2; TRBD1 was called by the table and not checked on the DNA. Looked up from germline, CDR1 is SGHDN and CDR2 is FVKESK. The CDR3 is made up of 13 amino acids, end residues included. The CDR3 here is CASSQTVRQGATL.

This clonotype was seen once. The rearrangement joins TRBV4-1 to TRBJ2-2; no definite D call. Germline CDR1 MGHRA, CDR2 YSYEKL. This CDR3 spans 16 amino acids. Trimming cost V 1 base and J 1 base, with 10 bases left between them. The CDR3 is CASSQGLELNTGELFF. The CDR3 nucleotides are TGCGCCAGCAGCCAAGGGTTAGAGTTGAACACCGGGGAGCTGTTTTTT.

This clonotype occurred a few times. The rearrangement uses TRBV9 and TRBJ1-1; 9 bases map to TRBD1. The CDR3 consists of 12 residues. CDR1 SGDLS and CDR2 YYNGEE come from the germline V gene. After removal of 5 bases from V and 8 bases from J, the junction contained 4 bases not matched to a gene. The CDR3: CASSPGQGEAFF. The CDR3 DNA reads as TGTGCCAGCAGTCCTGGACAGGGGGAAGCTTTCTTT.

V and J are TRBV20-1 and TRBJ2-7, with a possible D match to TRBD1 (7 bases). Germline assignment: CDR1 DFQATT and CDR2 SNEGSKA (reference sequence). The V end was cut by 6 bases, the J end by 3 bases, with 15 bases between. There are 13 residues in the CDR3. The CDR3 protein is CSASGGGIYEQYF. The CDR3 DNA reads TGCAGTGCCTCCGGAGGGGGCATCTACGAGCAGTACTTC.

This clonotype was detected many times. V gene TRBV5-1 combines with J gene TRBJ2-5, with D hard to call. Trimming stripped 0 bases from V and 2 bases from J, with 5 bases between. The CDR3 is 13 residues long. Germline CDR1 is SGHRS and CDR2 is YFSETQ. CDR3 loop: CASSLAQQETQYF. The CDR3 nucleotides are TGCGCCAGCAGCTTGGCACAGCAAGAGACCCAGTACTTC. The full variable domain, with the rest looked up from reference TRBV5-1 and TRBJ2-5, is KAGVTQTPRYLIKTRGQQVTLSCSPISGHRSVSWYQQTPGQGLQFLFEYFSETQRNKGNFPGRFSGRQFSNSRSEMNVSTLELGDSALYLCASSLAQQETQYFGPGTRLLVL.

The rearrangement links TRBV24-1 to TRBJ2-3, with TRBD1 matching 8 bases. CDR1 is KGHDR and CDR2 is SFDVKD in the germline V gene. J gave up 2 bases and V 4 bases, and 7 bases lay outside the gene matches. The CDR3 loop spans 16 amino acids. The CDR3: CATSDRRGRPTDTQYF. Here the CDR3 DNA reads TGTGCCACCAGTGACCGCAGGGGGCGCCCCACAGATACGCAGTATTTT.

The chain is built from TRBV25-1 and TRBJ2-1; 8 nucleotides align to TRBD2. The CDR3 extends over 18 amino acids. CDR1 MGHDK and CDR2 SYGVNS come from the germline V gene. Germline trimming cut 7 bases from V and 1 base from J; bases unmatched to any gene: 15. The CDR3 protein is CASILGTSQQPSYNEQFF. The CDR3 bases are TGTGCCAGCATTCTAGGGACTAGTCAACAACCTTCCTACAATGAGCAGTTCTTC.

This clonotype was counted between two and nine times. V usage is TRBV2 and J usage is TRBJ2-7, with no clear D. The CDR3 totals 11 residues. Trimming stripped 6 bases from V and 9 bases from J, with 12 bases between. The germline gives CDR1 SNHLY, CDR2 FYNNEI. The CDR3 sequence: CASSVSERQYF. CDR3 nucleotides: TGTGCCAGCAGCGTTTCGGAGCGGCAGTACTTC.

This clonotype was recorded many times. The chain employs TRBV5-5 and TRBJ1-6, with D possibly matching TRBD1 (6 bases). The V gene's germline CDR1 is SGHKS and CDR2 YYEKEE (reference sequence). Trimming took 4 bases from V and 6 from J, leaving 14 bases between them. This CDR3 has 15 residues. CDR3 nucleotides: TGTGCCAGCAGCCTGACAGGCCGGAGTAATTCACCCCTCCACTTT. This encodes CASSLTGRSNSPLHF.

As to this clonotype: A junction end diverges from the germline sequence, so it may reflect a read error. The chain couples TRBV7-2 to TRBJ2-1, with a weak D call TRBD2 (6 bases). Germline CDR1 SGHTA, CDR2 FQGNSA. The CDR3 has 14 residues. The CDR3 protein is CASSLPPGRNEQFF. The CDR3 DNA reads as TGCGCCAGCAGCCTACCTCCAGGGAGGAATGAGCAGTTCTTC.

The genes are TRBV7-2 and TRBJ2-7; a possible D gene is TRBD2 (5 bases). Germline CDR1 is SGHTA and CDR2 is FQGNSA. Between the trimmed V and J ends, which lost 7 bases and 0 bases, there was a span of 16 bases. The CDR3 runs to 15 residues. The CDR3 spells CASTPGLTSSYEQYF. The DNA for the CDR3 is TGTGCCAGCACCCCAGGACTCACCAGCTCCTACGAGCAGTACTTC.